The 13 T cell receptor beta chains below were found in one sample sequenced in a study of molecular identifiers for immune sequencing clone quantification. TCRdb itself ran the PCR reads through MiXCR, one entry per CDR3 protein. Of approximately 320,000 distinct CDR3 sequences listed, 24% are singletons. What was sequenced was naive CD8+ T cells from blood, with Jurkat cell RNA spiked in. Specified subset: FACS-sorted CD8+CD4-CCR7+CD45RA+ naive T cells. The receptors were gathered from a human donor in good health. Some libraries in this study had Jurkat cell RNA spiked in.

This clonotype was picked up many times. The V gene is TRBV5-1, the J gene TRBJ2-7, with a possible D match to TRBD2 (6 bases). The germline V gene has CDR1 SGHRS and CDR2 YFSETQ. V lost 0 bases, J lost 7 bases, and 14 bases lay in between. There are 14 residues in the CDR3. CDR3 bases: TGCGCCAGCAGCTTGGCGGGAGAGGGAAGAGAGCAGTACTTC. This encodes CASSLAGEGREQYF.

The V and J genes are TRBV2 and TRBJ2-7; perhaps D is TRBD1 or TRBD2 (6 bases each). The CDR3 length is 15 residues. Per germline, CDR1 SNHLY and CDR2 FYNNEI. Trimming took off 0 bases at V and 4 bases at J, with 13 bases between the two ends. The CDR3 loop reads CASSEALGGRYEQYF. Written as DNA, the CDR3 is TGTGCCAGCAGTGAAGCGCTTGGGGGGCGGTACGAGCAGTACTTC. The whole variable domain, filled in from reference TRBV2 and TRBJ2-7, reads EPEVTQTPSHQVTQMGQEVILRCVPISNHLYFYWYRQILGQKVEFLVSFYNNEISEKSEIFDDQFSVERPDGSNFTLKIRSTKLEDSAMYFCASSEALGGRYEQYFGPGTRLTVT.

There are many counts of this clonotype. The chain combines TRBV9 with TRBJ1-1; D remains ambiguous. The CDR3 spans 14 residues. The ends were cut back, 0 bases at V and 5 bases at J, with 11 bases in the middle. The germline CDR1 and CDR2 sequences are SGDLS and YYNGEE. CDR3 sequence (DNA): TGTGCCAGCAGCGTAGGAGACACCGGGACTGAAGCTTTCTTT. This sequence encodes CASSVGDTGTEAFF.

This clonotype has at least ten counts. The genes are TRBV29-1 and TRBJ2-1; the D gene is possibly TRBD2 (7 bases). Germline V gives CDR1 SQVTM, CDR2 ANQGSEA. V lost 2 bases, J lost 9 bases, and 11 bases lay in between. The CDR3 length is 12 residues. Written as DNA, the CDR3 is TGCAGCGTTGAATGGGAGGGGGGTGAGCAGTTCTTC. Protein product: CSVEWEGGEQFF.

This clonotype was seen a few times. The rearrangement links TRBV29-1 to TRBJ2-1; D uncertain. Trimming removed 3 bases from V and 0 bases from J, with 12 bases in between. The CDR3 runs 15 residues. Germline V CDR1 and CDR2: SQVTM, ANQGSEA. CDR3 region: CSVDLPESSYNEQFF. CDR3 DNA sequence: TGCAGCGTTGATTTGCCAGAGAGCTCCTACAATGAGCAGTTCTTC.

Of note for this clonotype: A much more abundant neighbour one base away suggests this may be a read error. This rearrangement joins TRBV7-9 to TRBJ2-2; D might be TRBD2 (5 bases). The germline gives CDR1 SEHNR, CDR2 FQNEAQ (reference sequence). This CDR3 is built from 14 residues. CDR3 residues: CASSLVGYTGELIF. The CDR3 DNA is TGTGCCAGCAGCTTAGTTGGCTACACCGGGGAGCTGATTTTT.

The chain has TRBV19 and TRBJ2-3; no definite D call. CDR1 and CDR2 (germline): LNHDA, SQIVND (reference sequence). This CDR3 contains 13 residues. The V and J ends lost 4 bases and 2 bases respectively, with 7 bases between them. The CDR3 nucleotides are TGTGCCAGTAGTACTTCAAACACAGATACGCAGTATTTT. Protein sequence: CASSTSNTDTQYF.

This clonotype was seen only a few times. The rearrangement links TRBV9 to TRBJ2-3, with 9 bases identical to TRBD2. The germline gives CDR1 SGDLS, CDR2 YYNGEE. There are 16 residues in the CDR3. After removal of 2 bases from V and 2 bases from J, the junction contained 6 bases not matched to a gene. This CDR3 reads CASSVSAGGLTDTQYF. In DNA form, the CDR3 reads TGTGCCAGCAGCGTGAGTGCGGGGGGGCTCACAGATACGCAGTATTTT.

There are many counts of this clonotype. This chain links TRBV5-1 with TRBJ2-3; the D gene is possibly TRBD1 (7 bases). Germline CDR1 reads SGHRS; CDR2 reads YFSETQ. The CDR3 extends over 16 amino acids. V lost 3 bases and J 4 bases, leaving 18 bases between the germline ends. CDR3 sequence (DNA): TGCGCCAGCAGCTCCCGTCTCACAGGGGAGGCAGATACGCAGTATTTT. The encoded protein is CASSSRLTGEADTQYF.

This clonotype has ten or more counts. The genes are TRBV9 and TRBJ2-1; 14 bases line up with TRBD2. The CDR3 is 19 amino acids. The V gene end was trimmed by 4 bases and the J gene end by 0 bases; junction bases not matched to a gene: 9. Looked up from germline, CDR1 is SGDLS and CDR2 is YYNGEE. The CDR3 is CASSPGLAGVVSSYNEQFF. The CDR3 bases are TGTGCCAGCAGCCCGGGACTAGCGGGGGTAGTAAGCTCCTACAATGAGCAGTTCTTC.

In this sample, this clonotype turned up many times. The V and J genes are TRBV2 and TRBJ2-3; 7 nucleotides line up with TRBD2. There are 16 residues in the CDR3. Germline CDR1 is SNHLY and CDR2 is FYNNEI. V lost 8 bases, J lost 6 bases, and 17 bases stayed unmatched. The CDR3 DNA reads TGTGCCAGCGCTCCACCGGCTAGCGGACTAGGGGATACGCAGTATTTT. Encoded protein: CASAPPASGLGDTQYF.

This clonotype was observed a handful of times. V gene TRBV7-2 combines with J gene TRBJ2-7; D unresolved. V lost 7 bases to trimming and J lost 0 bases, with 13 bases between them. This CDR3 comprises 14 residues. Germline-derived CDR1 and CDR2 are SGHTA and FQGNSA. The CDR3 sequence: CASISGPVSYEQYF. The CDR3 DNA is TGTGCCAGCATCTCCGGTCCTGTCTCCTACGAGCAGTACTTC. Based on the CDR3 plus reference TRBV7-2 and TRBJ2-7, the full variable domain is GAGVSQSPSNKVTEKGKDVELRCDPISGHTALYWYRQSLGQGLEFLIYFQGNSAPDKSGLPSDRFSAERTGGSVSTLTIQRTQQEDSAVYLCASISGPVSYEQYFGPGTRLTVT.

This clonotype has a handful of counts. The chain combines TRBV6-5 with TRBJ2-2; 10 bases are a match to TRBD2. The V and J ends lost 4 bases and 3 bases, in that order; junction bases with no gene match: 2. The CDR3 has 15 residues. Germline V gives CDR1 MNHEY, CDR2 SVGAGI. The CDR3 DNA reads TGTGCCAGCAGTTCGACTAGCGGGTACACCGGGGAGCTGTTTTTT. Its translation: CASSSTSGYTGELFF.